Listed here are 25 T cell receptor beta chains from one sample, sequenced in a study of T cells in Graves' hyperthyroidism and ophthalmopathy. Amplification targeted TCR beta CDR3 regions from RNA transcripts. HTBI primers were the set used in a first-round RT-PCR of the TCR CDR3. TCRdb reprocessed the multiplex PCR reads with MiXCR, giving one entry per CDR3 protein. Counted here are under 400,000 distinct CDR3 sequences, approximately 15% occurring once; the ten biggest clones make up roughly 9.6%. Material: blood. The receptors stem from a woman in her sixties or seventies with Graves' hyperthyroidism.

This clonotype was seen many times. This chain links TRBV3-1 with TRBJ2-3, with no clear D. The CDR3 sequence is 14 residues long. V lost 1 base and J lost 2, with 7 bases in between. Germline loops: CDR1 LGHDT, CDR2 YNNKEL (reference sequence). The DNA of the CDR3 is TGTGCCAGCAGCCAAGGGACGGTCACAGATACGCAGTATTTT. Protein sequence: CASSQGTVTDTQYF.

Concerning this clonotype: A read error may explain this, as a much larger clone is one base away. The chain uses TRBV20-1 and TRBJ2-7; weak D call: TRBD2 (6 bases). Between the trimmed V and J ends, which lost 6 bases and 9 bases, there was a span of 21 bases. The CDR3 runs 13 residues. CDR1 is DFQATT, CDR2 SNEGSKA, per germline (reference sequence). The CDR3 bases are TGCAGTGCCTTTGGAGGGGTGGGGGACGGGCAGTACTTC. This codes for CSAFGGVGDGQYF.

This clonotype was recorded many times. One end of the junction fails to match germline, which may point to a read error. The rearrangement uses TRBV7-3 and TRBJ1-1; D unresolved. The CDR3 consists of 13 residues. CDR1 is SGHTA, CDR2 FQGTGA, per germline. CDR3 residues: CASSLWGNTEAFF. In DNA form, the CDR3 reads TGCGCCAGCAGCTTGTGGGGGAACACTGAAGCTTTCTTT.

This clonotype was counted at least ten times. The CDR3 bases are TGTGCCAGCAGCTTAGGGGGACAGGGCGCATACGAGCAGTACTTC. Translated, it gives CASSLGGQGAYEQYF. The chain combines TRBV7-2 with TRBJ2-7; 9 bases are a match to TRBD1. The V segment lost 1 base and the J segment 4 bases; nucleotides outside the gene matches: 5. This CDR3 comprises 15 residues. From germline, CDR1 is SGHTA and CDR2 FQGNSA.

In its sample, this clonotype was seen many times. The rearrangement joins TRBV6-1 to TRBJ1-2; D may be TRBD1 (5 bases). Trimming took 5 bases from V and 4 from J, leaving 20 bases between them. This CDR3 is 16 amino acids long. Germline-derived CDR1 and CDR2 are MNHNS and SASEGT. CDR3 sequence (DNA): TGTGCCAGCAGTTTGCAAGGACGGGACCTCTTCTATGGCTACACCTTC. This translates into CASSLQGRDLFYGYTF.

This clonotype was seen a handful of times. This chain joins TRBV9 and TRBJ2-1, with 11 bases fitting TRBD2. CDR3 length: 17 amino acids. The germline V gene has CDR1 SGDLS and CDR2 YYNGEE. V was pared by 4 bases and J by 6 bases, with 12 bases of the junction left unmatched. The CDR3 nucleotides read TGTGCCAGCAGCCAAGTTAGCGGGAGGGCCTCGAGCAATGAGCAGTTCTTC. Translated: CASSQVSGRASSNEQFF.

V usage is TRBV12-3 or TRBV12-4 and J usage is TRBJ1-1; TRBD1 aligns across 11 bases. CDR3 length: 14 amino acids. The V and J ends lost 5 bases and 8 bases, in that order; junction bases with no gene match: 7. DNA of the CDR3: TGTGCCAGCAGTCCGGGACAGGGGGGGGGGGAAGCTTTCTTT. Amino acids: CASSPGQGGGEAFF.

This clonotype was seen repeatedly, ten times or more. In DNA, the CDR3 is TGTGCCAGCAGTTTATCGGTTTGGGTCGACTCCAATCAGCCCCAGCATTTT. This encodes CASSLSVWVDSNQPQHF. V usage is TRBV28 and J usage is TRBJ1-5; D gene ambiguous. Trimming removed 1 base from V and 3 bases from J, with 16 bases in between. This CDR3 region has 17 residues. Germline V CDR1 and CDR2: MDHEN, SYDVKM.

This clonotype was recorded at least ten times. The V gene is TRBV7-9, the J gene TRBJ2-1; D possibly corresponds to TRBD1 (6 bases). Looked up from germline, CDR1 is SEHNR and CDR2 is FQNEAQ (reference sequence). This CDR3 is 16 amino acids long. Trimming stripped 6 bases from V and 1 base from J, with 16 bases between. This chain's CDR3 is CASRPQGFQSYNEQFF. The DNA for the CDR3 is TGTGCCAGCAGACCGCAGGGGTTCCAGTCCTACAATGAGCAGTTCTTC. The full variable domain, with the rest looked up from reference TRBV7-9 and TRBJ2-1, is DTGVSQNPRHKITKRGQNVTFRCDPISEHNRLYWYRQTLGQGPEFLTYFQNEAQLEKSRLLSDRFSAERPKGSFSTLEIQRTEQGDSAMYLCASRPQGFQSYNEQFFGPGTRLTVL.

This clonotype has a count of ten or more. The chain joins TRBV11-2 to TRBJ1-6, with a weak D call TRBD1 (5 bases). Looked up from germline, CDR1 is SGHAT and CDR2 is FQNNGV. Between the trimmed V and J ends, which lost 5 bases and 10 bases, there was a span of 18 bases. This CDR3 comprises 15 residues. CDR3: CASSLHGGKDSPLHF. CDR3 DNA: TGTGCCAGCAGCCTCCACGGGGGTAAGGACTCACCCCTCCACTTT.

The chain uses TRBV12-3 or TRBV12-4 and TRBJ2-7; D is undetermined. This CDR3 has 12 amino acids. The V and J ends lost 3 bases and 5 bases respectively, with 8 bases between them. For the CDR3, the DNA is TGTGCCAGCAGTTTGATTATTCACGAGCAGTACTTC. It yields the protein CASSLIIHEQYF.

This clonotype was seen many times. This chain uses TRBV6-1 with TRBJ2-7, with D perhaps matching TRBD1 (5 bases). The ends were cut back, 7 bases at V and 0 bases at J, with 13 bases in the middle. The CDR3 totals 14 residues. Germline CDR1 and CDR2: MNHNS and SASEGT. This chain's CDR3 is CASTPWQGSYEQYF. The DNA for the CDR3 is TGTGCCAGCACCCCTTGGCAGGGCTCCTACGAGCAGTACTTC.

The table lists this clonotype with a few counts. This chain uses TRBV4-1 with TRBJ2-7; 13 bases match TRBD2. CDR1 and CDR2 (germline): MGHRA, YSYEKL. Germline trimming cut 0 bases from V and 7 bases from J; bases unmatched to any gene: 6. This CDR3 comprises 16 residues. The CDR3 is CASSQDGLAGAREQYF. The CDR3 region has the DNA TGCGCCAGCAGCCAAGACGGACTAGCGGGGGCCCGGGAGCAGTACTTC.

This clonotype was counted at least ten times. V usage is TRBV10-2 and J usage is TRBJ2-3, with 7 nucleotides matching TRBD2. CDR3 length equals 15 residues. Germline V gene lookup returns CDR1 WSHSY and CDR2 SAAADI. J was trimmed by 2 bases and V by 0 bases; bases with no gene match: 2. CDR3 bases: TGCGCCAGCAGTGAGTCGGGGGGGTCCACAGATACGCAGTATTTT. Protein sequence: CASSESGGSTDTQYF.

This clonotype was counted a few times. The genes are TRBV5-1 and TRBJ2-7; possible D gene TRBD1, 6 bases. Germline CDR1 SGHRS, CDR2 YFSETQ. The germline V and J ends were trimmed by 3 bases and 2 bases, with 21 bases remaining between them. This CDR3 is 17 amino acids long. The CDR3 here is CASSWPRDIGDPYEQYF. Here the CDR3 DNA reads TGCGCCAGCAGCTGGCCACGGGACATCGGGGACCCCTACGAGCAGTACTTC.

The chain has TRBV6-1 and TRBJ2-1; no clear D. Deletions cut 6 bases from V and 8 bases from J, with 8 bases between. The CDR3 runs 11 residues. CDR1 and CDR2 (germline): MNHNS, SASEGT. Here the CDR3 reads CASRYNDEQFF. The CDR3 nucleotides are TGTGCCAGCAGATACAACGATGAGCAGTTCTTC.

This clonotype was observed at least ten times. The rearrangement uses TRBV20-1 and TRBJ2-1; 7 bases map to TRBD1. CDR3 size: 15 residues. In germline, CDR1 is DFQATT, CDR2 SNEGSKA (reference sequence). Trimming removed 1 base from V and 3 bases from J; junction bases left unmatched: 6. The DNA for the CDR3 is TGCAGTGCTAGAGTAGGGGGCTACCTCTACAATGAGCAGTTCTTC. Translating gives CSARVGGYLYNEQFF.

This clonotype was observed many times. The V call is TRBV12-3 or TRBV12-4, the J call TRBJ2-2; D unresolved. The CDR3 is 11 residues long. V dropped 3 bases and J dropped 6 bases, with 2 bases sitting between them. CDR3 residues: CASSFAGELFF. The CDR3 region has the DNA TGTGCCAGCAGTTTCGCCGGGGAGCTGTTTTTT.

This clonotype was seen ten or more times. This sequence joins TRBV20-1 and TRBJ2-1; unclear D gene. V lost 3 bases, J lost 3 bases, and 12 bases lay in between. Germline values: CDR1 DFQATT, CDR2 SNEGSKA (reference sequence). CDR3 length: 14 residues. CDR3 sequence reads: CSASTQRHYNEQFF. The CDR3 region has the DNA TGCAGTGCTAGTACACAGAGACACTACAATGAGCAGTTCTTC.

This chain connects TRBV7-2 to TRBJ2-1, with 9 bases aligning to TRBD1. The germline gives CDR1 SGHTA, CDR2 FQGNSA. J gave up 2 bases and V 5 bases, and 4 bases lay outside the gene matches. This CDR3 has 15 residues. CDR3: CASSETGGTYNEQFF. The DNA for the CDR3 is TGTGCCAGCAGCGAGACAGGGGGGACCTACAATGAGCAGTTCTTC.

This clonotype was detected only a few times. V usage is TRBV3-1 and J usage is TRBJ2-2; D possibly matches TRBD1 or TRBD2 (6 bases each). V dropped 4 bases and J dropped 6 bases, with 18 bases sitting between them. CDR3 length: 16 amino acids. In germline, CDR1 is LGHDT, CDR2 YNNKEL (reference sequence). The CDR3 DNA is TGTGCCAGCAGCCCCCGAGGGGGGCGGTCGGCCGGGGAGCTGTTTTTT. Its translation is CASSPRGGRSAGELFF.

In this sample, this clonotype turned up many times. As DNA, the CDR3 is TGCAGTGCTCGGACTAGCGGCTTCTACGAGCAGTACTTC. Translating gives CSARTSGFYEQYF. The chain recombines TRBV20-1 with TRBJ2-7; TRBD2 aligns across 10 bases. J lost 3 bases, V lost 5 bases, and 4 bases had no gene match. The germline V gene encodes CDR1 DFQATT and CDR2 SNEGSKA (reference sequence). CDR3 length: 13 residues.

This clonotype showed up just a few times. A junction boundary mismatches the germline segment, possibly from a read error. V is TRBV7-9 and J is TRBJ1-1, with TRBD1 matching 7 bases. Germline-derived CDR1 and CDR2 are SEHNR and FQNEAQ (reference sequence). The CDR3 covers 14 residues. CDR3 amino acids: CVSSQQGTDTEAFF. DNA for the CDR3: TGTGTCAGCAGCCAACAGGGGACGGACACTGAAGCTTTCTTT.

This clonotype was seen more than once but under ten times. A much larger clone is a single base away; this may be a read error. V usage is TRBV12-3 or TRBV12-4 and J usage is TRBJ1-2; TRBD1 matches 10 bases. J gave up 7 bases and V 7 bases, and 12 bases lay outside the gene matches. This CDR3 has 15 amino acids. DNA for the CDR3: TGTGCCAGCAAATTGAGGACAGGGGGGAGAGGTGGCTACACCTTC. It specifies CASKLRTGGRGGYTF.

This clonotype came up many times. This rearrangement joins TRBV18 to TRBJ2-5; tentative D call: TRBD2 (5 bases). Trimming cost V 8 bases and J 1 base, with 11 bases left between them. In germline, CDR1 is KGHSH, CDR2 LQKENI. CDR3 length: 13 amino acids. The CDR3 spells CASAIGVQETQYF. The CDR3 DNA reads TGTGCCAGCGCTATCGGGGTCCAAGAGACCCAGTACTTC.